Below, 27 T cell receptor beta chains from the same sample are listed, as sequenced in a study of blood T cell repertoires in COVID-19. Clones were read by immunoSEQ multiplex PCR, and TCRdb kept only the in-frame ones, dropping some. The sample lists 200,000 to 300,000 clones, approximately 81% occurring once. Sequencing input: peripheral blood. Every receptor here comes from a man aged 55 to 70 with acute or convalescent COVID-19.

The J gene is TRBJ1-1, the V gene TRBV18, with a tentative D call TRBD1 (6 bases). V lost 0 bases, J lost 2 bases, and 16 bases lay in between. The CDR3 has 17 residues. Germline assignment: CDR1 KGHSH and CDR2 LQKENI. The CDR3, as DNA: TGTGCCAGCTCACCACCGGGGGGGCGACCCTCAAACACTGAAGCTTTCTTT. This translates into CASSPPGGRPSNTEAFF.

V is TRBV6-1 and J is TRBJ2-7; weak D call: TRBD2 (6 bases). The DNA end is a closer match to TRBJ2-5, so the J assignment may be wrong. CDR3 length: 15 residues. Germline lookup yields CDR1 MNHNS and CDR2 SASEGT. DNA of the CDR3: TGTGCCAGCAGTGATGAGTGGGGGGTTCAAGAGACCCAGTACTTC. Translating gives CASSDEWGVQETQYF.

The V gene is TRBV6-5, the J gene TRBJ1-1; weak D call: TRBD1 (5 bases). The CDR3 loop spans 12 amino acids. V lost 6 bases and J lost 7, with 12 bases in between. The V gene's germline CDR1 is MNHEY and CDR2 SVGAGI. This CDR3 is CASRGHPLEAFF. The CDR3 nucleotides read TGTGCCAGCAGGGGGCATCCCCTTGAAGCTTTCTTT.

The CDR3 reads CASSIGTAGGSQHF. Written as DNA, the CDR3 is TGTGCCAGTAGTATCGGGACAGCCGGAGGGTCCCAGCATTTT. V usage is TRBV19 and J usage is TRBJ1-5; 7 bases are shared with TRBD1. V was clipped by 3 bases and J by 11 bases; unmatched bases: 10. The germline V gene has CDR1 LNHDA and CDR2 SQIVND (reference sequence). The CDR3 runs to 14 residues.

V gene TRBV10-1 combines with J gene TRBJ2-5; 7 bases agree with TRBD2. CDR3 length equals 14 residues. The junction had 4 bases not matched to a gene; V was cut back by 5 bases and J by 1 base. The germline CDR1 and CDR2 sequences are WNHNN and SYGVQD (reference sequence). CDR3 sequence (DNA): TGCGCCAGCAGTCGCGGGGGAACCCAAGAGACCCAGTACTTC. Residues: CASSRGGTQETQYF.

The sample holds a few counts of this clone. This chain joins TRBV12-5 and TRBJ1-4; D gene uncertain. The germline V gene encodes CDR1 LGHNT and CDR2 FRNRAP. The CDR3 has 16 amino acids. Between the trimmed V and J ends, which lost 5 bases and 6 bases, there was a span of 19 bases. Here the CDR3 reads CASGPHSGSRDEKLFF. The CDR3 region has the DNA TGTGCTAGTGGTCCCCACTCCGGGAGTAGGGATGAAAAACTGTTTTTT.

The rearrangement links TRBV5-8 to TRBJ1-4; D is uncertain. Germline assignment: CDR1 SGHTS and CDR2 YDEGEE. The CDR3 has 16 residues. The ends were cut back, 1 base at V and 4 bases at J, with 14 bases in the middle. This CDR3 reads CASSLHVGLGNEKLFF. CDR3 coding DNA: TGTGCCAGCAGCTTGCACGTTGGGCTGGGTAATGAAAAACTGTTTTTT. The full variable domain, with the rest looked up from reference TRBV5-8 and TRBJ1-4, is EAGVTQSPTHLIKTRGQQATLRCSPISGHTSVYWYQQALGLGLQFLLWYDEGEERNRGNFPPRFSGRQFPNYSSELNVNALELEDSALYLCASSLHVGLGNEKLFFGSGTQLSVL.

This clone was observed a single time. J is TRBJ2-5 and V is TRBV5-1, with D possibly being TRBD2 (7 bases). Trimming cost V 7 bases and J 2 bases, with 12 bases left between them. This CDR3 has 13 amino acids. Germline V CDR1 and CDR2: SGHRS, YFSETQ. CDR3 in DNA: TGCGCCAGCGGAAGGGGGGGACAAGAGACCCAGTACTTC. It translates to CASGRGGQETQYF.

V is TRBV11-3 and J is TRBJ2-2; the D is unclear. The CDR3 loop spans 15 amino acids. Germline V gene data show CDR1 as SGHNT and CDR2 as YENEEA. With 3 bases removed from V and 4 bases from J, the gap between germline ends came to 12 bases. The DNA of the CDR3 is TGTGCCAGCAGCTTCGCCGGGTTGGGCACCGGGGAGCTGTTTTTT. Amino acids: CASSFAGLGTGELFF. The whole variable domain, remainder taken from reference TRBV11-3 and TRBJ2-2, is EAGVVQSPRYKIIEKKQPVAFWCNPISGHNTLYWYLQNLGQGPELLIRYENEEAVDDSQLPKDRFSAERLKGVDSTLKIQPAELGDSAVYLCASSFAGLGTGELFFGEGSRLTVL.

As DNA, the CDR3 is TGTGCCAGCAGCCATGACAGGAGAGGGGTGGCCCAGTACTTC. Its protein is CASSHDRRGVAQYF. V is TRBV7-9 and J is TRBJ2-5; D possibly corresponds to TRBD1 (6 bases). This CDR3 contains 14 residues. CDR1 is SEHNR, CDR2 FQNEAQ, per germline (reference sequence). The ends were cut back, 5 bases at V and 9 bases at J, with 19 bases in the middle.

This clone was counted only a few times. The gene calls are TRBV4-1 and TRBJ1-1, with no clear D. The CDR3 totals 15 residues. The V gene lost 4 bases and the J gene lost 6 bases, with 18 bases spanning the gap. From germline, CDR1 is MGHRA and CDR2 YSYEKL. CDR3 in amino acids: CASSPQVRPGAEAFF. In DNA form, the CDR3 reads TGCGCCAGCAGCCCTCAAGTACGCCCGGGTGCTGAAGCTTTCTTT.

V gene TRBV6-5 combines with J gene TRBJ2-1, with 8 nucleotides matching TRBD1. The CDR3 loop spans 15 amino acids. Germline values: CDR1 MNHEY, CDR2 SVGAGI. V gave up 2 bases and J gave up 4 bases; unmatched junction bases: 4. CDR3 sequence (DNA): TGTGCCAGCAGTTACCAGCAGGGGGCGTACAATGAGCAGTTCTTC. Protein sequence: CASSYQQGAYNEQFF.

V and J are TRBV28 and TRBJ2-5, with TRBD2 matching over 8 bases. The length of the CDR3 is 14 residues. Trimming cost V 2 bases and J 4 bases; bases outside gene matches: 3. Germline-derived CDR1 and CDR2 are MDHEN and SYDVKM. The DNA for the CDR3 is TGTGCCAGCAGTTTAACCGGGACTAGAGAGACCCAGTACTTC. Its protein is CASSLTGTRETQYF. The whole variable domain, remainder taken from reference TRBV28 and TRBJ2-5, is DVKVTQSSRYLVKRTGEKVFLECVQDMDHENMFWYRQDPGLGLRLIYFSYDVKMKEKGDIPEGYSVSREKKERFSLILESASTNQTSMYLCASSLTGTRETQYFGPGTRLLVL.

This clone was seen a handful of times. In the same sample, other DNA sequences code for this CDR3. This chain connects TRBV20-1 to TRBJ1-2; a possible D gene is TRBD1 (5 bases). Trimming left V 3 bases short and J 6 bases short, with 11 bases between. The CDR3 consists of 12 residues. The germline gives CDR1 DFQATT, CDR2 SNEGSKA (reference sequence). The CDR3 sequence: CSASRQGHGYTF. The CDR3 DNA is TGCAGTGCTAGTCGCCAGGGCCATGGCTACACCTTC.

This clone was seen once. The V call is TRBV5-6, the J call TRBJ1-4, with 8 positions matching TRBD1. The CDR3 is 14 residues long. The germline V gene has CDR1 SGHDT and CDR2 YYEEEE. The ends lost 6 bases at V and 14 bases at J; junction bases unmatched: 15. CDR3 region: CASTKTGVFEELFF. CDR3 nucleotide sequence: TGTGCCAGCACCAAGACAGGGGTGTTTGAAGAGCTGTTTTTT.

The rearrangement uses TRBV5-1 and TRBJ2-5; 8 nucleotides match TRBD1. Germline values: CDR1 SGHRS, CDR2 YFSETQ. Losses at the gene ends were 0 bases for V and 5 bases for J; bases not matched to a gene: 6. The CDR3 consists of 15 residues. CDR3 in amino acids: CASSLVGQGIETQYF. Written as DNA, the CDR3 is TGCGCCAGCAGCTTGGTTGGACAGGGTATCGAGACCCAGTACTTC.

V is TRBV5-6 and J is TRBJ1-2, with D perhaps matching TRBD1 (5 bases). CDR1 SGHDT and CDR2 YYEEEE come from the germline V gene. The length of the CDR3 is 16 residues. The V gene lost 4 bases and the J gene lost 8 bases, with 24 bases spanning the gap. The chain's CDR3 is CASSPELQGKIVGYTF. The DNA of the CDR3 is TGTGCCAGCAGCCCGGAGCTTCAGGGAAAAATTGTCGGCTACACCTTC.

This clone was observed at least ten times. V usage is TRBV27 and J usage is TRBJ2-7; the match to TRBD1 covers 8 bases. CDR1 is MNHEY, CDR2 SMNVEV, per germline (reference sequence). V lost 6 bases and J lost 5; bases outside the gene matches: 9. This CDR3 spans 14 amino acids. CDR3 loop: CASRLGAGGHEQYF. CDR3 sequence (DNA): TGTGCCAGCAGATTGGGGGCAGGGGGCCACGAGCAGTACTTC.

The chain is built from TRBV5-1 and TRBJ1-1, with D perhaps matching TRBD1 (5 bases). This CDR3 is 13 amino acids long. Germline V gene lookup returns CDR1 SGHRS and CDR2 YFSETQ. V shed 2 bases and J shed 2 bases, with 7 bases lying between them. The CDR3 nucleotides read TGCGCCAGCAGCTTCAGGGTAAACACTGAAGCTTTCTTT. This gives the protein CASSFRVNTEAFF.

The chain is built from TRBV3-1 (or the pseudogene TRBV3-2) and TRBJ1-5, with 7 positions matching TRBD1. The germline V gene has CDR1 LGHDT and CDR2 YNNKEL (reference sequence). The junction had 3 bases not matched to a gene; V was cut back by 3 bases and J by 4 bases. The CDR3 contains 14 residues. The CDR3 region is CASSQGQTNQPQHF. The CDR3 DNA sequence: TGTGCCAGCAGCCAGGGACAGACTAATCAGCCCCAGCATTTT.

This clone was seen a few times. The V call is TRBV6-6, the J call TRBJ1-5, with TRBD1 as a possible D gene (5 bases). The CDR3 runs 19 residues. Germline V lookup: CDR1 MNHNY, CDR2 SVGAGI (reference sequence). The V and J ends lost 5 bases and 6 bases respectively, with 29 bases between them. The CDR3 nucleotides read TGTGCCAGCAGTCATTCGTCTTCGGAAGGAGACAGTAATTTTCAGCCCCAGCATTTT. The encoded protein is CASSHSSSEGDSNFQPQHF.

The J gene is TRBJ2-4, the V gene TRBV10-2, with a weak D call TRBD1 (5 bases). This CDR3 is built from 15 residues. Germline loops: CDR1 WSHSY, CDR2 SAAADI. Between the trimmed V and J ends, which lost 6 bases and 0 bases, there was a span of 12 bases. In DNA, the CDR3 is TGCGCCAGCAGCGACGGACAACTAGCCAAAAACATTCAGTACTTC. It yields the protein CASSDGQLAKNIQYF.

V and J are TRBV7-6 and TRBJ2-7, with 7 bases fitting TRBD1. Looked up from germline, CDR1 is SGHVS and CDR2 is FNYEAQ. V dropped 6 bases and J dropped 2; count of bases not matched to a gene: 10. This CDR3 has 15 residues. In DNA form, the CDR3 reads TGTGCCAGCAGTACCTTAGGGGGCGCCCCCTACGAGCAGTACTTC. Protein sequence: CASSTLGGAPYEQYF. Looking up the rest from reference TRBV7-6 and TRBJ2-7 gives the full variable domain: GAGVSQSPRYKVTKRGQDVALRCDPISGHVSLYWYRQALGQGPEFLTYFNYEAQQDKSGLPNDRFSAERPEGSISTLTIQRTEQRDSAMYRCASSTLGGAPYEQYFGPGTRLTVT.

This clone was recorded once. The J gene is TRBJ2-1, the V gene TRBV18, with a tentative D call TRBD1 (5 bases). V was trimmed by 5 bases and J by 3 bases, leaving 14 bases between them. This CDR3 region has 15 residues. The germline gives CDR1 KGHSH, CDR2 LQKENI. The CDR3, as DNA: TGTGCCAGCTCATGGGAAGGGGTAATCTACAATGAGCAGTTCTTC. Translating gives CASSWEGVIYNEQFF.

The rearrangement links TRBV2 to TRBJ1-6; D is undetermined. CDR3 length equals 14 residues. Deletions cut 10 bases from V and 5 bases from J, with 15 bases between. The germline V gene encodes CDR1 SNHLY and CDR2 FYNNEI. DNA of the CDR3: TGTGCCACCCGCCGTTTGGGCCATAATTCACCCCTCCACTTT. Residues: CATRRLGHNSPLHF.

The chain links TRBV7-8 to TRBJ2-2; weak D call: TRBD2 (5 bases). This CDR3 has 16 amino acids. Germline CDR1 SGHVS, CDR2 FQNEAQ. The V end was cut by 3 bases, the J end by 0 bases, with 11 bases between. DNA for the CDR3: TGTGCCAGCAGCTTCTCCCCGGGGTCGAACACCGGGGAGCTGTTTTTT. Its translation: CASSFSPGSNTGELFF. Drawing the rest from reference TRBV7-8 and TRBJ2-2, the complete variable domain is GAGVSQSPRYKVAKRGQDVALRCDPISGHVSLFWYQQALGQGPEFLTYFQNEAQLDKSGLPSDRFFAERPEGSVSTLKIQRTQQEDSAVYLCASSFSPGSNTGELFFGEGSRLTVL.

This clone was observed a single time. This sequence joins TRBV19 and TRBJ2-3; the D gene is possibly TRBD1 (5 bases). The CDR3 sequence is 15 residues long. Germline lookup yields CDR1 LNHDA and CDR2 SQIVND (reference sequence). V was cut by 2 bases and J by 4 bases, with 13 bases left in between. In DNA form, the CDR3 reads TGTGCCAGTAGTATATTCGACAGTTCGGCAGATACGCAGTATTTT. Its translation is CASSIFDSSADTQYF.